This T cell receptor (beta chain) was captured in a study of blood T cell repertoires in COVID-19. Germline V lookup: CDR1 MDHEN, CDR2 SYDVKM. The CDR3 extends over 13 amino acids. Trimming shortened V by 3 bases and J by 9 bases, and 14 bases separated the two germline ends. Some clones are missing from TCRdb's copy, which holds only in-frame ones; the method was immunoSEQ multiplex PCR. This table holds around 190,000 clones, about four fifths found once. The chain has TRBV28 and TRBJ2-5, with D perhaps matching TRBD2 (6 bases). The clonotype comes from a woman aged 60-75 years with COVID-19, enrolled during active disease. Sequencing input: peripheral blood. CDR3 sequence: CASSFGSAGAQYF. In DNA form, the CDR3 reads TGTGCCAGCAGTTTCGGGAGCGCCGGGGCCCAGTACTTC. Variable domain in full (rest from reference TRBV28 and TRBJ2-5): DVKVTQSSRYLVKRTGEKVFLECVQDMDHENMFWYRQDPGLGLRLIYFSYDVKMKEKGDIPEGYSVSREKKERFSLILESASTNQTSMYLCASSFGSAGAQYFGPGTRLLVL.